This record concerns one TCR beta chain sequence. Regions amplified from RNA transcripts were the TCR beta CDR3 regions. Primed by the HTBI set, a first-round RT-PCR was run on the TCR CDR3. TCRdb re-derived calls from the multiplex PCR reads in MiXCR, one entry per CDR3 protein. Of 270,000 or so distinct CDR3 sequences in the sample, over 12% are singletons; the top ten hold under 35%. Hyperthyroidism patients were newly diagnosed, had disease duration under 2 months, and were aged 18 to 65 years. Clinicians diagnosed patients from clinical symptoms, serum thyroxine and TRAb, thyroid ultrasound and orbital computed tomography. This sample was taken from a study of T cells in Graves' hyperthyroidism and ophthalmopathy. The germline CDR1 and CDR2 sequences are LGHNA and YNFKEQ. V lost 0 bases and J lost 5, with 16 bases in between. CDR3 size: 16 residues.

Material for sequencing was blood. This chain joins TRBV4-2 and TRBJ2-5; D not resolved. The clonotype originates from a woman aged 50 to 60 with Graves' hyperthyroidism that later progressed to Graves' ophthalmopathy. CDR3 sequence (DNA): TGTGCCAGCAGCCAAGATAATAGGCGGAGACGGGAGACCCAGTACTTC. Its translation: CASSQDNRRRRETQYF.